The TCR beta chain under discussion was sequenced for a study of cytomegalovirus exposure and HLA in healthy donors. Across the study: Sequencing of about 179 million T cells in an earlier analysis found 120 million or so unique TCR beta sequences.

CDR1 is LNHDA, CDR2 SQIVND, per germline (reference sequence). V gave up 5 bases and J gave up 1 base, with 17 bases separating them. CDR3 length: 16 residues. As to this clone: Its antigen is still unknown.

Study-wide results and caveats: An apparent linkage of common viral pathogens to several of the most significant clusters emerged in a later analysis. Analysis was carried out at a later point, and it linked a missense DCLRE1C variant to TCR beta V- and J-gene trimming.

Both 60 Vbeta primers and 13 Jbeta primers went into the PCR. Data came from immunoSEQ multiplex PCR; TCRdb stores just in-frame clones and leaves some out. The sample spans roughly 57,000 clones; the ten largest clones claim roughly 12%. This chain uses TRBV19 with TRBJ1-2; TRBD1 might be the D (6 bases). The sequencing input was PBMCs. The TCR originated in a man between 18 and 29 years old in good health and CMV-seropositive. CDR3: CASSWGTGSLNYGYTF. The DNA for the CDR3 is TGTGCCAGTAGTTGGGGTACAGGGTCCCTTAACTATGGCTACACCTTC.